This T cell receptor beta chain was identified in a study of TIL therapy for anti-PD-1-resistant metastatic lung cancer. This was the immunoSEQ v3 assay. Data came from immunoSEQ multiplex PCR; TCRdb stores just in-frame clones and leaves some out. This table has 6,000 to 7,500 clones, 55% to 75% appearing once. The CDR3 runs 12 residues. Trimming left V 5 bases short and J 6 bases short, with 9 bases between. Per the germline V gene, CDR1 is SGHNT and CDR2 is YENEEA. Time point described: pre-treatment sample, taken before nivolumab and TIL therapy. Most excised metastases sampled were pleural nodules or supraclavicular lymph nodes. This clone was found once.

V is TRBV11-3 and J is TRBJ2-3; D uncertain. The input for sequencing was tumor tissue, taken at baseline. The TCR originated in a person aged 25 to 79 with non-small cell lung cancer. The chain's CDR3 is CASSDTRDTQYF. CDR3 coding DNA: TGTGCCAGCAGCGATACGCGCGATACGCAGTATTTT.